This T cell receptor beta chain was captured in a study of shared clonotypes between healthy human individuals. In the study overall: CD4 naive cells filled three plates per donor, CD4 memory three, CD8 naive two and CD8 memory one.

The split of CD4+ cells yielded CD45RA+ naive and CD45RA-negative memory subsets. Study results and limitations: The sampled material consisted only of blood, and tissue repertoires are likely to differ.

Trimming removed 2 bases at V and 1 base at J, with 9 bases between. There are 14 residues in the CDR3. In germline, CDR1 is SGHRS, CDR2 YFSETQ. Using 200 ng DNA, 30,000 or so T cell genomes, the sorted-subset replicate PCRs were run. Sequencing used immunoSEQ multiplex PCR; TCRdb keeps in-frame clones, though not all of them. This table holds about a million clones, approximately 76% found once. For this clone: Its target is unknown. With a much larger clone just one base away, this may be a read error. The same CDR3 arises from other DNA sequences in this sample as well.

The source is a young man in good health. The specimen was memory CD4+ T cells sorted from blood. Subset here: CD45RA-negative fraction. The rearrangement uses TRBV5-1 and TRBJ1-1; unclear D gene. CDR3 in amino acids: CASSFDGGNTEAFF. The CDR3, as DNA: TGCGCCAGCAGCTTCGACGGCGGGAACACTGAAGCTTTCTTT.